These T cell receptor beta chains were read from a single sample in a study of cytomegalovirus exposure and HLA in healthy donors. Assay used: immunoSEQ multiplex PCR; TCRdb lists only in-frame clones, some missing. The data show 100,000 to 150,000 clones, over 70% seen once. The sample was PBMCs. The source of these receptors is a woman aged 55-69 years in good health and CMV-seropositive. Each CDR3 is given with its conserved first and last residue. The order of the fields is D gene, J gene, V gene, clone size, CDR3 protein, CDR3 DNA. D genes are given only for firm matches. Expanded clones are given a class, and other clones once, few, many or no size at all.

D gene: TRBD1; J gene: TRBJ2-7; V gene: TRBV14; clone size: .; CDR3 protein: CASSRSRVPGGSLYEQYF; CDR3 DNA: TGTGCCAGCAGCCGGAGTAGAGTGCCAGGGGGATCGCTCTACGAGCAGTACTTC
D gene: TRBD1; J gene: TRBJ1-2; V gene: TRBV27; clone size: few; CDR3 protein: CASSPGGDRGYGYTF; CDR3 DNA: TGTGCCAGCAGCCCGGGGGGAGACAGGGGGTATGGCTACACCTTC
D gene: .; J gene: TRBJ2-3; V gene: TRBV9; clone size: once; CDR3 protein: CASSVTSTSTDTQYF; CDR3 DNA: TGTGCCAGCAGCGTTACTAGCACTAGCACAGATACGCAGTATTTT
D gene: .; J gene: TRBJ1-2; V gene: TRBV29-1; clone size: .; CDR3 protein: CSVDPRAYGYTF; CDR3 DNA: TGCAGCGTTGATCCCAGGGCCTATGGCTACACCTTC
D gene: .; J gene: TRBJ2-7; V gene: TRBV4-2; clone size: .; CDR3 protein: CASSQGAQGSYEQYF; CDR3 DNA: TGTGCCAGCAGCCAAGGGGCCCAGGGATCCTACGAGCAGTACTTC
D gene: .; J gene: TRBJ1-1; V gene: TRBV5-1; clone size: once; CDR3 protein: CASSFTGSDTEAFF; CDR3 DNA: TGCGCCAGCAGCTTCACAGGGTCGGACACTGAAGCTTTCTTT
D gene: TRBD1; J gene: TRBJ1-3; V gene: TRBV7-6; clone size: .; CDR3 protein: CASSSGTGRRNTIYF; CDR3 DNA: TGTGCCAGCAGCTCCGGGACAGGGAGAAGAAACACCATATATTTT
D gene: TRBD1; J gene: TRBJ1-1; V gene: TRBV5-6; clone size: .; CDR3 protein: CASSLAYGQGNTEAFF; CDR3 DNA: TGTGCCAGCAGCTTGGCATACGGACAGGGGAACACTGAAGCTTTCTTT
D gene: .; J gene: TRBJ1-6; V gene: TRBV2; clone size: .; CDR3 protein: CAREIAGTPNSPLHF; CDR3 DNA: TGTGCCAGAGAAATCGCAGGCACACCGAATTCACCCCTCCACTTT
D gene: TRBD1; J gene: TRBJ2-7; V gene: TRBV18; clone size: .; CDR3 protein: CASSPGTGWYF; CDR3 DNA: TGTGCCAGCTCACCCGGGACAGGGTGGTACTTC
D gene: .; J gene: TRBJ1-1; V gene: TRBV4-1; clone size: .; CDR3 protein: CASSQPTPVNTEAFF; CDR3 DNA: TGCGCCAGCAGCCAGCCTACCCCGGTGAACACTGAAGCTTTCTTT
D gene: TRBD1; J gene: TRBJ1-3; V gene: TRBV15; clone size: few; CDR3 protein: CATSREGGPTGSSGNTIYF; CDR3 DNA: TGTGCCACCAGCAGAGAAGGAGGACCGACAGGGAGCTCTGGAAACACCATATATTTT
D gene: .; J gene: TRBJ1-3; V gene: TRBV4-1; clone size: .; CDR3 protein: CASSLGAGRNTIYF; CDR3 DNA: TGCGCCAGCAGCCTGGGGGCAGGGCGAAACACCATATATTTT
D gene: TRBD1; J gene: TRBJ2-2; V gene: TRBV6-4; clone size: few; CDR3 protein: CASSETGDTGELFF; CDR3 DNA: TGTGCCAGCAGTGAGACAGGGGATACCGGGGAGCTGTTTTTT
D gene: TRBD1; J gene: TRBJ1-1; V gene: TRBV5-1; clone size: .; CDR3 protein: CASSLGDRTGGLNTEAFF; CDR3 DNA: TGCGCCAGCAGCTTGGGGGATCGGACAGGGGGCTTGAACACTGAAGCTTTCTTT
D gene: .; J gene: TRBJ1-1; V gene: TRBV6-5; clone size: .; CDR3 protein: CASSYGGGGSFTEAFF; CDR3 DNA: TGTGCCAGCAGTTACGGTGGGGGGGGATCGTTCACTGAAGCTTTCTTT
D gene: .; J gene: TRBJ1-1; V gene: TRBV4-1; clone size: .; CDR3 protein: CASSQDGIRGTVNTEAFF; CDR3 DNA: TGCGCCAGCAGCCAAGATGGGATACGGGGAACGGTTAACACTGAAGCTTTCTTT
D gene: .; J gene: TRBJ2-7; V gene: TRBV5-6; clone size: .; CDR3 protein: CASSSGTFYEQYF; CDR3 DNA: TGTGCCAGCAGCTCCGGGACATTCTACGAGCAGTACTTC
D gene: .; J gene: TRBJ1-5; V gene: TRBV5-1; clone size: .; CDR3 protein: CASRVDSNQPQHF; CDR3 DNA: TGCGCCAGCAGGGTAGATAGCAATCAGCCCCAGCATTTT
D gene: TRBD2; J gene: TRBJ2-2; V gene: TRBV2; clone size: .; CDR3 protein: CAITRGAGELFF; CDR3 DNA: TGTGCCATCACTCGGGGGGCCGGGGAGCTGTTTTTT